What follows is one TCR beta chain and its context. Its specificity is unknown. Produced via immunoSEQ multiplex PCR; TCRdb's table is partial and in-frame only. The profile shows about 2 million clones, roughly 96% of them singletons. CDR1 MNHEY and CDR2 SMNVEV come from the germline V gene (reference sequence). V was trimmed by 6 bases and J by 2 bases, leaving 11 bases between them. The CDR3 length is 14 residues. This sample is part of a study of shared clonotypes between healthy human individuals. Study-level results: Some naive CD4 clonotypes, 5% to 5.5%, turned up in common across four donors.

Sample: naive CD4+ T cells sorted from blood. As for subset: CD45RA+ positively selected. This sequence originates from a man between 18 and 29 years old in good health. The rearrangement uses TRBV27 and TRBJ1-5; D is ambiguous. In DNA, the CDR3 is TGTGCCAGCAGCCCTAAGAATGGCAATCAGCCCCAGCATTTT. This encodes CASSPKNGNQPQHF.